Listed below are T cell receptor beta chains from one sample, sequenced in a study of shared clonotypes between healthy human individuals. Sequencing used immunoSEQ multiplex PCR; TCRdb keeps in-frame clones, though not all of them. The sample includes approximately 470,000 clones, 60% to 80% of them seen just once. The sequenced material came from PBMCs. The receptors were sampled from a woman in her 40s in good health. Some clones in this sample may be carry-over from other donors' samples. Each CDR3 is given with its conserved first and last residue. Each record gives: J gene, V gene, D gene, clone size, CDR3 DNA, CDR3 protein. A D gene is named only where the DNA matches it firmly. Not all rows give a size; the values are once, few, many and, for expanded clones, a class.

J: TRBJ1-1; V: TRBV4-3; D: -; size: -; DNA: TGCGCCAGCAGACCCAATGTGGTGTCTGGCGGGGGGAACACTGAAGCTTTCTTT; CDR3: CASRPNVVSGGGNTEAFF
J: TRBJ2-2; V: TRBV13; D: -; size: -; DNA: TGTGCCAGCAGCTTAGAGGTAGCGGACTACACCGGGGAGCTGTTTTTT; CDR3: CASSLEVADYTGELFF
J: TRBJ2-1; V: TRBV28; D: TRBD2; size: -; DNA: TGTGCCAGCAGTTTATCCGGGAGGACCACTGGAAATGAGCAGTTCTTC; CDR3: CASSLSGRTTGNEQFF
J: TRBJ2-1; V: TRBV9; D: TRBD2; size: -; DNA: TGTGCCAGCAGCGTAGGGACTAGCAATGAGCAGTTCTTC; CDR3: CASSVGTSNEQFF
J: TRBJ2-3; V: TRBV5-1; D: TRBD2; size: -; DNA: TGCGCCAGCAGATGGACTAGCGGGACAGATACGCAGTATTTT; CDR3: CASRWTSGTDTQYF
J: TRBJ2-7; V: TRBV4-1; D: -; size: -; DNA: TGCGCCAGCAGCCAAGACGGGACGATCTACGAGCAGTACTTC; CDR3: CASSQDGTIYEQYF
J: TRBJ1-5; V: TRBV7-2; D: -; size: -; DNA: TGTGCCAGCAGCCCAATCGGGCAGAACAATCAGCCCCAGCATTTT; CDR3: CASSPIGQNNQPQHF
J: TRBJ1-5; V: TRBV6-6; D: TRBD1; size: -; DNA: TGTGCCAGCAGCCCAAGGACAGGGGGCTTTGGGCCCCAGCATTTT; CDR3: CASSPRTGGFGPQHF
J: TRBJ1-2; V: TRBV6-1; D: -; size: -; DNA: TGTGCCAGCAGTGAAGCGTTGGAGGGGTCCCCCTATGGCTACACCTTC; CDR3: CASSEALEGSPYGYTF
J: TRBJ2-7; V: TRBV30; D: -; size: -; DNA: TGTGCCTGGAGCCCAGGGCGGGAACGCGGCTACGAGCAGTACTTC; CDR3: CAWSPGRERGYEQYF
J: TRBJ2-1; V: TRBV10-3; D: TRBD1; size: -; DNA: TGTGCCAGCAGTGACGGACAGGGGTACGAGGGGCAGTTCTTC; CDR3: CASSDGQGYEGQFF
J: TRBJ2-3; V: TRBV5-4; D: TRBD1; size: -; DNA: TGTGCCAGCAGCTTGACAGGGGGAGATACGCAGTATTTT; CDR3: CASSLTGGDTQYF
J: TRBJ2-7; V: TRBV10-1; D: TRBD2; size: -; DNA: TGCGCCAGCAGAGCTCCGGGACTAGCGGGAGGAGGTAAGTACGAGCAGTACTTC; CDR3: CASRAPGLAGGGKYEQYF
J: TRBJ1-1; V: TRBV6-4; D: -; size: -; DNA: TGTGCCAGCAGTGTCGACAGAGACACTGAAGCTTTCTTT; CDR3: CASSVDRDTEAFF
J: TRBJ2-1; V: TRBV7-8; D: TRBD2; size: few; DNA: TGTGCCAGCAGCACAACCCGAAAGCGGGAGGGCTCCTACAATGAGCAGTTCTTC; CDR3: CASSTTRKREGSYNEQFF
J: TRBJ2-7; V: TRBV6-6; D: -; size: -; DNA: TGTGCCAGCAGTAAACAGCAGGGGAATAGCGGCTACGAGCAGTACTTC; CDR3: CASSKQQGNSGYEQYF
J: TRBJ2-2; V: TRBV29-1; D: TRBD2; size: -; DNA: TGCAGCGTTGTGCCTAGCGGGAGGGCCACGGGAACCGGGGAGCTGTTTTTT; CDR3: CSVVPSGRATGTGELFF
J: TRBJ2-5; V: TRBV6-6; D: -; size: -; DNA: TGTGCCAGCAGGGGTACAAGCCAAGAGACCCAGTACTTC; CDR3: CASRGTSQETQYF
J: TRBJ1-4; V: TRBV7-2; D: -; size: -; DNA: TGTGCCAGCAGCCTACAGGTTGCAACTAATGAAAAACTGTTTTTT; CDR3: CASSLQVATNEKLFF
J: TRBJ1-1; V: TRBV28; D: -; size: -; DNA: TGTGCCAGCACACCTATACCAAAGAACACTGAAGCTTTCTTT; CDR3: CASTPIPKNTEAFF
J: TRBJ2-1; V: TRBV6-1; D: TRBD1; size: -; DNA: TGTGCCAGCAGCGAACCGGGACAGGGAATATACAATGAGCAGTTCTTC; CDR3: CASSEPGQGIYNEQFF
J: TRBJ2-3; V: TRBV2; D: TRBD2; size: few; DNA: TGTGCCACCTACCCCGGGACTAGCGAGACAGATACGCAGTATTTT; CDR3: CATYPGTSETDTQYF
J: TRBJ2-3; V: TRBV18; D: TRBD2; size: -; DNA: TGTGCCAGCTCACCCCAAGGACTAGCGGGAGGAGATACGCAGTATTTT; CDR3: CASSPQGLAGGDTQYF
J: TRBJ2-1; V: TRBV19; D: -; size: -; DNA: TGTGCCAGTAGTATCACCCCCCCGGGGCACGAGCAGTTCTTC; CDR3: CASSITPPGHEQFF
J: TRBJ2-5; V: TRBV27; D: TRBD2; size: -; DNA: TGTGCCAGCAGTTCCTATGCCGGGACTACTCCCCGAGAGACCCAGTACTTC; CDR3: CASSSYAGTTPRETQYF
J: TRBJ2-3; V: TRBV9; D: TRBD2; size: -; DNA: TGTGCCAGCAGCCGCGGGACTATTCCCACAGATACGCAGTATTTT; CDR3: CASSRGTIPTDTQYF
J: TRBJ2-7; V: TRBV28; D: -; size: -; DNA: TGTGCCAGCAGTGGGGACATCGGATACGAGCAGTACTTC; CDR3: CASSGDIGYEQYF
J: TRBJ1-2; V: TRBV7-2; D: TRBD1; size: -; DNA: TGTGCCAGCAGCTTAACCGGGACAGGGGCCTATGGCTACACCTTC; CDR3: CASSLTGTGAYGYTF
J: TRBJ2-7; V: TRBV7-8; D: TRBD1; size: -; DNA: TGTGCCAGCAGCTTACCACAAACAGGGGACGAGCAGTACTTC; CDR3: CASSLPQTGDEQYF
J: TRBJ2-1; V: TRBV28; D: TRBD1; size: -; DNA: TGTGCCAGCAGTTTGGGGGCAGGGGGTCCCCATGAGCAGTTCTTC; CDR3: CASSLGAGGPHEQFF
J: TRBJ1-6; V: TRBV30; D: -; size: -; DNA: TGTGCCTGGAGTGCAGGGCCGAATTCACCCCTCCACTTT; CDR3: CAWSAGPNSPLHF
J: TRBJ1-2; V: TRBV28; D: -; size: -; DNA: TGTGCCAGCAGTCCCCCGTTACGGGGGGGCTACACCTTC; CDR3: CASSPPLRGGYTF
J: TRBJ1-5; V: TRBV30; D: -; size: many; DNA: TGTGCCTGGAGTAGGGGGAACGGGCAGCCCCAGCATTTT; CDR3: CAWSRGNGQPQHF
J: TRBJ2-7; V: TRBV10-3; D: TRBD2; size: -; DNA: TGTGCCATCAGTGAGGGCCCTAGCGGGAGTGCCTACGAGCAGTACTTC; CDR3: CAISEGPSGSAYEQYF
J: TRBJ2-5; V: TRBV7-9; D: TRBD2; size: -; DNA: TGTGCCAGCAGCTTAGATCTAGCGGCCACGACCCAGTACTTC; CDR3: CASSLDLAATTQYF
J: TRBJ2-7; V: TRBV5-6; D: TRBD2; size: -; DNA: TGTGCCAGCAGCTTGAAGACTAGCGGACCCTACGAGCAGTACTTC; CDR3: CASSLKTSGPYEQYF
J: TRBJ1-3; V: TRBV30; D: -; size: -; DNA: TGTGCCTGCCGCTGGGCTGGAAACACCATATATTTT; CDR3: CACRWAGNTIYF
J: TRBJ2-3; V: TRBV27; D: -; size: -; DNA: TGTGCCAGCAGTTACCCCGCCCCGCTAAGGGGGGCGAGCACAGATACGCAGTATTTT; CDR3: CASSYPAPLRGASTDTQYF
J: TRBJ1-2; V: TRBV2; D: -; size: -; DNA: TGTGCCAGCAGCCAGGGCGGTGGCTACACCTTC; CDR3: CASSQGGGYTF
J: TRBJ2-7; V: TRBV5-1; D: -; size: -; DNA: TGCGCCAGCAGCTCGGGGGGCGCTAGCGCCTCGCAGTACTTC; CDR3: CASSSGGASASQYF
J: TRBJ2-7; V: TRBV9; D: TRBD2; size: -; DNA: TGTGCCAGCAGCCTGAGCGGGGCCCATACTTACGAGCAGTACTTC; CDR3: CASSLSGAHTYEQYF
J: TRBJ2-5; V: TRBV21-1; D: -; size: few; DNA: TGTGCCAGCAGCAAGGGGAGATCAACTAGCGGGATAGGGGAGACCCAGTACTTC; CDR3: CASSKGRSTSGIGETQYF